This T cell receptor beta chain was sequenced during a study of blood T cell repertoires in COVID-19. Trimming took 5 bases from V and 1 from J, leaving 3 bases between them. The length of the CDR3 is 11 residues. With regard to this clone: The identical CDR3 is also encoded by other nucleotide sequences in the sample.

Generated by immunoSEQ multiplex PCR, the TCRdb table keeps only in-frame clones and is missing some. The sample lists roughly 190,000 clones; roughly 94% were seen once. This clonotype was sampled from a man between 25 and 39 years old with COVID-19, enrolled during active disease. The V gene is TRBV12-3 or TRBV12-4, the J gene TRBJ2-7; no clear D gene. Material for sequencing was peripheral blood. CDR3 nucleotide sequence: TGTGCCAGCAGTCCTTCCTACGAGCAGTACTTC. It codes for CASSPSYEQYF.